The 2 T cell receptor beta chains given below trace back to one sample, sequenced in a study of early T cells in non-severe SARS-CoV-2 infection. TCRdb re-analysed the 5' RACE reads in MiXCR, keeping a single row per CDR3 protein. The data show 30,000 or so distinct CDR3 sequences, about 5.3% seen once. The specimen sequenced was whole blood. The receptors derive from an adult who was a healthcare worker with PCR-confirmed SARS-CoV-2 infection or an uninfected control (not recorded which).

This clonotype was recorded at least ten times. The chain recombines TRBV29-1 with TRBJ2-7; D is undetermined. Germline-derived CDR1 and CDR2 are SQVTM and ANQGSEA. V lost 2 bases and J lost 7, with 15 bases in between. This CDR3 spans 13 amino acids. For the CDR3, the DNA is TGCAGCGTTGAAACCGACGGTCCGCGGGAGCAGTACTTC. Translating it yields CSVETDGPREQYF.

This clonotype was recorded many times. CDR3 bases: TGTGCCAGCAGTTACGGCCAGACAGGGTATAGCAATCAGCCCCAGCATTTT. Protein sequence: CASSYGQTGYSNQPQHF. The rearrangement uses TRBV6-2 or TRBV6-3 and TRBJ1-5, with TRBD1 matching over 7 bases. V was pared by 2 bases and J by 0 bases, with 7 bases of the junction left unmatched. The CDR3 spans 17 residues. Germline V gene sequence: CDR1 MNHEY, CDR2 SVGEGT.